Given below is one T cell receptor (beta chain) in context. Mismatch repair deficiency was confirmed in all patients, by PCR or immunohistochemistry. Assay: immunoSEQ multiplex PCR; the TCRdb copy retains only in-frame clones and omits some. The data show roughly 16,000 clones, with more than 65% seen just once and 3.4% held by the top ten. This sample is part of a study of PD-1 blockade in mismatch repair-deficient tumors. Across the study: All were previously treated, progressing patients with some twelve mismatch repair-deficient cancer types.

The CDR3 is made up of 15 amino acids. V was trimmed by 3 bases and J by 6 bases, leaving 17 bases between them. The germline V gene has CDR1 MDHEN and CDR2 SYDVKM. This receptor was obtained from an adult with mismatch repair-deficient cancer. V and J are TRBV28 and TRBJ1-2; no clear D. The sample was PBMCs, taken 4 weeks after starting pembrolizumab. The CDR3 loop reads CASSLAGNVGHGYTF. CDR3 in DNA: TGTGCCAGCAGTTTGGCGGGTAATGTTGGCCATGGCTACACCTTC.